One sample yielded the 27 T cell receptor beta chains listed below, sequenced in a study of T-cell memory formation after mild COVID-19. TCRdb itself ran the 5' RACE reads through MiXCR, one entry per CDR3 protein. The sample shows tens of thousands of distinct CDR3 sequences, 10% to 15% of them seen only once. Specimen: PBMCs or a T cell subset sorted from them (not recorded which). The receptors derive from an adult woman who had mild COVID-19 (a few samples of this study predate the infection). Cell type and time point are not known.

For the CDR3, the DNA is TGTGCCAGCAGCTCGACTAGCGGGAGACGGTACGAGCAGTACTTC. This sequence encodes CASSSTSGRRYEQYF. The chain links TRBV7-2 to TRBJ2-7; 12 nucleotides align to TRBD2. Germline CDR1 SGHTA, CDR2 FQGNSA. This CDR3 has 15 amino acids. V gave up 4 bases and J gave up 4 bases; unmatched junction bases: 5.

This rearrangement joins TRBV4-1 to TRBJ2-7, with 14 bases lining up with TRBD2. This CDR3 region has 16 residues. Germline V gene lookup returns CDR1 MGHRA and CDR2 YSYEKL. V was clipped by 4 bases and J by 7 bases; unmatched bases: 9. Written as DNA, the CDR3 is TGCGCCAGCAGCCGATTGACTAGCGGGGGGGCTCGGGAGCAGTACTTC. Encoded protein: CASSRLTSGGAREQYF.

In its sample, this clonotype was seen a few times. This chain uses TRBV19 with TRBJ2-7, with 8 bases lining up with TRBD1. Germline trimming cut 5 bases from V and 2 bases from J; bases unmatched to any gene: 8. The CDR3 runs 15 residues. Germline CDR1 and CDR2: LNHDA and SQIVND (reference sequence). CDR3 DNA: TGTGCCAGTAGTTGGGAGGCGGGACAGGCCTACGAGCAGTACTTC. Its translation is CASSWEAGQAYEQYF.

This clonotype was observed many times. V and J are TRBV7-8 and TRBJ2-5; D not resolved. This CDR3 region has 12 residues. V was pared by 4 bases and J by 1 base, with 4 bases between. Germline-derived CDR1 and CDR2 are SGHVS and FQNEAQ. The CDR3 region is CASSSVQETQYF. The CDR3 DNA sequence: TGTGCCAGCAGCTCCGTCCAAGAGACCCAGTACTTC. Using reference TRBV7-8 and TRBJ2-5 for the parts outside the CDR3, the full variable domain is GAGVSQSPRYKVAKRGQDVALRCDPISGHVSLFWYQQALGQGPEFLTYFQNEAQLDKSGLPSDRFFAERPEGSVSTLKIQRTQQEDSAVYLCASSSVQETQYFGPGTRLLVL.

V gene TRBV7-9 combines with J gene TRBJ1-5; D call uncertain. Germline V CDR1 and CDR2: SEHNR, FQNEAQ (reference sequence). With 3 bases removed from V and 3 bases from J, the gap between germline ends came to 3 bases. The CDR3 has 12 amino acids. In DNA form, the CDR3 reads TGTGCCAGCAGCTTCCACAATCAGCCCCAGCATTTT. Encoded protein: CASSFHNQPQHF. The whole variable domain, remainder taken from reference TRBV7-9 and TRBJ1-5, is DTGVSQNPRHKITKRGQNVTFRCDPISEHNRLYWYRQTLGQGPEFLTYFQNEAQLEKSRLLSDRFSAERPKGSFSTLEIQRTEQGDSAMYLCASSFHNQPQHFGDGTRLSIL.

The chain joins TRBV15 to TRBJ2-2; tentatively, D is TRBD1 (6 bases). CDR1 is LNHNV, CDR2 YYDKDF, per germline (reference sequence). V was cut by 0 bases and J by 2 bases, with 7 bases left in between. The CDR3 is 15 residues long. CDR3 sequence (DNA): TGTGCCACCAGCAGAGACAGGGGAAACACCGGGGAGCTGTTTTTT. It encodes CATSRDRGNTGELFF.

This clonotype was seen a few times. The chain combines TRBV4-1 with TRBJ2-3; 7 nucleotides agree with TRBD2. V lost 2 bases and J lost 5; bases outside the gene matches: 7. Germline loops: CDR1 MGHRA, CDR2 YSYEKL. There are 15 residues in the CDR3. The CDR3 DNA sequence: TGCGCCAGCAGCCAAAGGGACTATTTGTTAGATACGCAGTATTTT. Translation: CASSQRDYLLDTQYF.

This clonotype has more than one count but fewer than ten. The rearrangement uses TRBV14 and TRBJ2-1; D unresolved. Trimming removed 0 bases from V and 4 bases from J, with 13 bases in between. Germline V CDR1 and CDR2: SGHDN, FVKESK. CDR3 length: 16 amino acids. The DNA for the CDR3 is TGTGCCAGCAGCCAAGAGATCGCGGATCTATACAATGAGCAGTTCTTC. The encoded protein is CASSQEIADLYNEQFF.

This chain links TRBV12-3 or TRBV12-4 with TRBJ1-6; D call uncertain. The CDR3 spans 11 residues. V shed 3 bases and J shed 9 bases, with 3 bases lying between them. The CDR3 loop reads CASSFGSPLHF. In DNA, the CDR3 is TGTGCCAGCAGTTTCGGTTCACCCCTCCACTTT.

This clonotype has a handful of counts. This rearrangement joins TRBV29-1 to TRBJ2-2; D is possibly TRBD1 or TRBD2 (5 bases each). This CDR3 is built from 15 residues. Germline CDR1 is SQVTM and CDR2 is ANQGSEA. V was shortened by 3 bases and J by 4 bases, with 15 bases between the two germline ends. The CDR3 is CSVEVALRGTGELFF. The CDR3 bases are TGCAGCGTTGAGGTCGCTTTGAGGGGCACCGGGGAGCTGTTTTTT.

The chain combines TRBV24-1 with TRBJ2-3; a possible D gene is TRBD1 (6 bases). V was shortened by 7 bases and J by 0 bases, with 13 bases between the two germline ends. Germline-derived CDR1 and CDR2 are KGHDR and SFDVKD. The CDR3 spans 15 residues. The DNA for the CDR3 is TGTGCCACCAGGCCGGGACAAGGAAGCACAGATACGCAGTATTTT. Encoded protein: CATRPGQGSTDTQYF.

This clonotype was recorded a few times. The CDR3 spells CASSLAAVDRGYEQYF. CDR3 bases: TGCGCCAGCAGCTTGGCCGCAGTGGACAGAGGGTACGAGCAGTACTTC. The rearrangement joins TRBV5-1 to TRBJ2-7, with a weak D call TRBD1 (6 bases). Germline loops: CDR1 SGHRS, CDR2 YFSETQ. The V end lost 0 bases, the J end lost 4 bases, and 17 bases lay between the germline ends. The CDR3 has 16 residues. Together with reference TRBV5-1 and TRBJ2-7, the CDR3 gives the full variable domain: KAGVTQTPRYLIKTRGQQVTLSCSPISGHRSVSWYQQTPGQGLQFLFEYFSETQRNKGNFPGRFSGRQFSNSRSEMNVSTLELGDSALYLCASSLAAVDRGYEQYFGPGTRLTVT.

Ten or more counts support this clonotype. The chain joins TRBV7-3 to TRBJ2-7; D gene unclear. Trimming removed 2 bases at V and 0 bases at J, with 5 bases between. Germline V lookup: CDR1 SGHTA, CDR2 FQGTGA. The CDR3 covers 13 residues. In DNA, the CDR3 is TGTGCCAGCAGCTTAGCTACCTCCTACGAGCAGTACTTC. Translation gives CASSLATSYEQYF.

This clonotype showed up many times. The rearrangement joins TRBV18 to TRBJ2-1; 12 bases agree with TRBD2. There are 16 residues in the CDR3. J gave up 7 bases and V 6 bases, and 10 bases lay outside the gene matches. CDR1 is KGHSH, CDR2 LQKENI, per germline. This chain's CDR3 is CASSPRTSGTLNEQFF. The CDR3 nucleotides are TGTGCCAGCTCTCCTCGGACTAGCGGGACCTTAAATGAGCAGTTCTTC.

In this sample, this clonotype turned up a few times. The V call is TRBV7-9, the J call TRBJ2-2; D uncertain. CDR3 size: 12 residues. V lost 4 bases and J 8 bases, leaving 8 bases between the germline ends. Germline CDR1 and CDR2: SEHNR and FQNEAQ (reference sequence). In nucleotides, the CDR3 is TGTGCCAGCAGCTCCCTGTCGGGGGAGCTGTTTTTT. This translates into CASSSLSGELFF.

This clonotype has ten or more counts. V usage is TRBV25-1 and J usage is TRBJ1-1; perhaps TRBD1 as D (6 bases). The germline gives CDR1 MGHDK, CDR2 SYGVNS. This CDR3 is built from 12 residues. V was clipped by 5 bases and J by 5 bases, with 9 bases between them. The CDR3 protein is CASSTQGTEAFF. The CDR3 bases are TGTGCCAGCAGTACCCAGGGGACTGAAGCTTTCTTT.

The chain carries TRBV7-9 and TRBJ2-7; a weak D match, TRBD2 (6 bases). The CDR3 has 15 residues. Deletions cut 5 bases from V and 0 bases from J, with 14 bases between. Germline assignment: CDR1 SEHNR and CDR2 FQNEAQ (reference sequence). The CDR3 DNA reads TGTGCCAGCAGCCATACCTCGGGGGACTCCTACGAGCAGTACTTC. Translating it yields CASSHTSGDSYEQYF.

This sequence joins TRBV2 and TRBJ1-2; unclear D gene. The CDR3 extends over 11 amino acids. Looked up from germline, CDR1 is SNHLY and CDR2 is FYNNEI. Trimming removed 5 bases from V and 6 bases from J, with 7 bases in between. The CDR3 DNA sequence: TGTGCCAGCAGTTACTGGGATGGCTACACCTTC. It translates to CASSYWDGYTF.

The rearrangement joins TRBV29-1 to TRBJ2-7; TRBD2 might be the D (6 bases). V was shortened by 6 bases and J by 5 bases, with 20 bases between the two germline ends. The CDR3 is made up of 14 amino acids. Germline V gene data show CDR1 as SQVTM and CDR2 as ANQGSEA. The CDR3 spells CSVTPGGGPHEQYF. CDR3 coding DNA: TGCAGCGTGACACCGGGCGGAGGGCCCCACGAGCAGTACTTC.

Turning to this clonotype: At one end, the junction sequence differs from germline, possibly due to a read error. This sequence joins TRBV7-9 and TRBJ2-3, with TRBD1 as a possible D gene (6 bases). Germline assignment: CDR1 SEHNR and CDR2 FQNEAQ (reference sequence). The CDR3 sequence is 11 residues long. CDR3 sequence reads: CASSLMAGALF. Written as DNA, the CDR3 is TGTGCCAGCAGCTTAATGGCAGGGGCCCTGTTT.

This clonotype came up many times. The chain carries TRBV25-1 and TRBJ2-5, with D possibly TRBD2 on 6 matching bases. The V gene's germline CDR1 is MGHDK and CDR2 SYGVNS. The ends were cut back, 7 bases at V and 1 base at J, with 13 bases in the middle. This CDR3 is built from 14 residues. The CDR3 is CASTLEGSQETQYF. The CDR3, as DNA: TGTGCCAGCACCCTGGAGGGCTCCCAAGAGACCCAGTACTTC.

The genes are TRBV24-1 and TRBJ2-1; D is undetermined. Germline CDR1 is KGHDR and CDR2 is SFDVKD. CDR3 length equals 19 residues. V lost 1 base, J lost 0 bases, and 18 bases lay in between. The CDR3 reads CATSDFGSGPMSSYNEQFF. The CDR3 nucleotides read TGTGCCACCAGTGATTTTGGATCGGGCCCGATGAGCTCCTACAATGAGCAGTTCTTC.

There are a few counts of this clonotype. The chain employs TRBV9 and TRBJ2-3, with D maybe TRBD1 (5 bases). Germline V CDR1 and CDR2: SGDLS, YYNGEE. V was cut by 3 bases and J by 2 bases, with 10 bases left in between. This CDR3 spans 14 amino acids. CDR3 nucleotides: TGTGCCAGCAGCGAAAGGGGTCTCACAGATACGCAGTATTTT. It is translated as CASSERGLTDTQYF.

The chain employs TRBV27 and TRBJ2-5, with 9 nucleotides matching TRBD2. The CDR3 spans 15 residues. CDR1 is MNHEY and CDR2 is SMNVEV in the germline V gene (reference sequence). Trimming took 3 bases from V and 1 from J; bases not matched to a gene: 3. The CDR3 nucleotides are TGTGCCAGCAGTTTTTCGACTAGCGGCCAAGAGACCCAGTACTTC. It codes for CASSFSTSGQETQYF.

V gene TRBV4-1 combines with J gene TRBJ2-7; 8 bases fit TRBD2. Germline trimming cut 1 base from V and 2 bases from J; bases unmatched to any gene: 4. Germline CDR1 is MGHRA and CDR2 is YSYEKL. This CDR3 has 15 amino acids. Here the CDR3 reads CASSQALAAPYEQYF. The CDR3 DNA sequence: TGCGCCAGCAGCCAAGCACTAGCGGCCCCCTACGAGCAGTACTTC.

The CDR3, as DNA: TGTGCCAGCAGTTTAGTCGGGACAGGGCAATCGTTACTGTTTTTT. Its protein is CASSLVGTGQSLLFF. The V and J genes are TRBV27 and TRBJ1-4; 9 positions match TRBD1. J gave up 13 bases and V 2 bases, and 11 bases lay outside the gene matches. The CDR3 is 15 amino acids. In germline, CDR1 is MNHEY, CDR2 SMNVEV (reference sequence).

The chain uses TRBV5-1 and TRBJ2-7, with a possible D match to TRBD1 (6 bases). The length of the CDR3 is 14 residues. V lost 0 bases, J lost 0 bases, and 7 bases lay in between. Germline CDR1 SGHRS, CDR2 YFSETQ. The CDR3 DNA follows: TGCGCCAGCAGCTTGGGGACAGCCTCCTACGAGCAGTACTTC. Its translation is CASSLGTASYEQYF.